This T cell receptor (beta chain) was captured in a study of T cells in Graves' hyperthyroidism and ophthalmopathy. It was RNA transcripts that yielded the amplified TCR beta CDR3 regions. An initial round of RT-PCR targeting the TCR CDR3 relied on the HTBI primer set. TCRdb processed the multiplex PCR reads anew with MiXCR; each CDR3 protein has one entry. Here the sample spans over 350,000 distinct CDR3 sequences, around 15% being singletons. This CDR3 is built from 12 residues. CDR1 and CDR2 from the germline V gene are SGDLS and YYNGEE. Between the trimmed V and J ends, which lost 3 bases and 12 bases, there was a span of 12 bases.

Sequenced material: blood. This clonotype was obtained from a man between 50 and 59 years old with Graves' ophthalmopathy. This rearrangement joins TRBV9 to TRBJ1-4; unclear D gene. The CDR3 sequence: CASSAPVGELFF. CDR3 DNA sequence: TGTGCCAGCAGCGCCCCCGTTGGGGAACTGTTTTTT.